Sequencing of this T cell receptor beta chain was carried out in a study of molecular identifiers for immune sequencing clone quantification. This clonotype was picked up a small number of times. What it recognizes is unknown. This CDR3 comprises 13 residues. Germline V CDR1 and CDR2: MNHEY, SMNVEV (reference sequence). Unmatched junction bases numbered 2, after V lost 7 bases and J lost 0 bases. TCRdb reprocessed the PCR reads via MiXCR and lists one record per CDR3 protein. The data show approximately 97,000 distinct CDR3 sequences, about 35% seen once. Findings and limits, study-wide: Clones above 20 RNA copies contained over 98% of effector molecules and under 1% of naive molecules. Highly expanded clones may be undercounted when identical TCR molecules share barcodes. Jurkat TCR RNA from one cell was spiked into about a million naive cells, and it was reportedly detectable there.

The chain recombines TRBV27 with TRBJ2-7, with 8 nucleotides matching TRBD1. Sample: naive CD8+ T cells from blood, with Jurkat cell RNA spiked in. Indicated subset: FACS-sorted CD8+CD4-CCR7+CD45RA+ naive T cells. The receptor's source is a human donor in good health. Some libraries in this study had Jurkat cell RNA spiked in. The CDR3 DNA sequence: TGTGCCAGCACCACAGGGGGCTCCTACGAGCAGTACTTC. Translated, it gives CASTTGGSYEQYF.